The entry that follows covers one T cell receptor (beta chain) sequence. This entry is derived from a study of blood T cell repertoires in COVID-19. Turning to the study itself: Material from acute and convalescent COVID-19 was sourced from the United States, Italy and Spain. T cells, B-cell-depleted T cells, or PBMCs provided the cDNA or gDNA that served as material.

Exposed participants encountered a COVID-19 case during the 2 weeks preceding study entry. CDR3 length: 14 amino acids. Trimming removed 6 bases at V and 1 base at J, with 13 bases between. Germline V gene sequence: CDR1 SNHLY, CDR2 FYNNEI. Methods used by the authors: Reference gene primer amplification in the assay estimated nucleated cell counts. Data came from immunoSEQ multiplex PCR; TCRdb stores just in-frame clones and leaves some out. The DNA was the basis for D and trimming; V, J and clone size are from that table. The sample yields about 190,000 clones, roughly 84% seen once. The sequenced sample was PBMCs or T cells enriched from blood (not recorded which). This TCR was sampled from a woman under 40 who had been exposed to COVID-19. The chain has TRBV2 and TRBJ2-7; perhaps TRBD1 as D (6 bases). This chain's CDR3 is CASRKDRNSYEQYF. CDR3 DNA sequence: TGTGCCAGCAGGAAAGACAGGAATTCCTACGAGCAGTACTTC.